This is a list of T cell receptor beta chains from one sample in a study of blood T cell repertoires in COVID-19. This table comes from immunoSEQ multiplex PCR, and its TCRdb copy is limited to in-frame clones, with some not included. The sample yields approximately 300,000 clones, 85% seen once. Sample: PBMCs or T cells enriched from blood (not recorded which). The receptors come from a woman in her 30s who had been exposed to COVID-19. The CDR3 runs from the conserved cysteine through the conserved F or W. A D gene is named only where the DNA matches it firmly. Size is omitted from some rows. Given values are once, few, many or a class for expanded clones.

TRBJ1-3	.	.	TRBV19	CASSPTGSGNTIYF
TRBJ1-2	few	.	TRBV14	CASSLAGLNYGYTF
TRBJ2-2	.	TRBD1	TRBV4-3	CASSQDRGLSTGELFF
TRBJ2-5	once	TRBD1	TRBV28	CASSLSFLAGQGLRAQYF
TRBJ2-3	.	.	TRBV6-5	CASSYSRADTQYF
TRBJ2-2	once	.	TRBV7-7	CASSSRLDAANTGELFF
TRBJ2-2	.	.	TRBV9	CASSVALAGTGELFF
TRBJ1-5	.	.	TRBV19	CASSIEGRVRNQPQHF
TRBJ2-1	many	.	TRBV25-1	CASSDSGNEQFF
TRBJ2-5	.	.	TRBV5-1	CASSLAQREETQYF
TRBJ2-5	.	.	TRBV5-4	CASSPGESEETQYF
TRBJ2-2	.	.	TRBV19	CASSRTALNTGELFF
TRBJ2-7	few	.	TRBV7-8	CASSLGQRLYEQYF
TRBJ1-5	.	TRBD1	TRBV7-9	CASSPDRSSNQPQHF
TRBJ2-1	few	.	TRBV7-3	CASSFLQGRGEQFF
TRBJ2-1	.	.	TRBV27	CASSLFAGLNEQFF
TRBJ2-7	.	.	TRBV13	CASSLSSEQYF
TRBJ2-7	.	TRBD1	TRBV29-1	CSVVRTGSNEQYF
TRBJ1-2	.	.	TRBV4-1	CASSHPNSRVTSYGYTF
TRBJ2-1	.	.	TRBV9	CASSPFPGNEQFF
TRBJ2-1	.	.	TRBV15	CATSRNYPRDNEQFF
TRBJ2-1	.	.	TRBV12-3/TRBV12-4	CASSLRDTRQFF
TRBJ2-1	.	.	TRBV9	CASSEGSGPYNEQFF
TRBJ2-3	.	.	TRBV12-1	CASSVPAQGGTDTQYF
TRBJ1-6	.	.	TRBV6-4	CASSDSPGNSPLHF
TRBJ1-4	.	.	TRBV7-9	CASGSRTANEKLFF
TRBJ1-1	.	TRBD1	TRBV19	CASSMTGGITEAFF
TRBJ1-4	.	.	TRBV7-6	CASSLWGEQLFF
TRBJ1-2	.	TRBD1	TRBV19	CASIPRQGAHGYTF
TRBJ1-5	.	TRBD1	TRBV10-3	CATSGTAEGQPQHF
TRBJ2-1	.	.	TRBV6-5	CASSYIMGQYNEQFF
TRBJ1-2	once	.	TRBV7-8	CASSLNRDGYGYTF
TRBJ1-1	.	TRBD1	TRBV28	CASSTPGTGNTEAFF
TRBJ2-1	.	TRBD1	TRBV11-3	CASSMGTGKFYNEQFF
TRBJ2-7	.	TRBD2	TRBV4-3	CASSQTAGRSYEQYF
TRBJ2-7	.	.	TRBV30	CAWTQDNYEQYF
TRBJ2-3	.	TRBD2	TRBV28	CASSFGAGITDTQYF
TRBJ2-2	once	TRBD1	TRBV6-1	CASKTQGDTGELFF
TRBJ2-1	.	TRBD2	TRBV28	CASSYRRGGPTYNEQFF
TRBJ2-2	.	.	TRBV9	CASSPLPPGWQALPGELFF
TRBJ2-5	.	.	TRBV27	CASSLSSFLETQYF
TRBJ2-1	.	.	TRBV5-1	CASSLVGQVYNEQFF
TRBJ2-2	.	.	TRBV18	CASSPPTGNTGELFF
TRBJ1-1	.	.	TRBV10-3	CAISETPESSAEAFF
TRBJ1-1	.	.	TRBV5-1	CASSLDVANTEAFF
TRBJ2-7	.	.	TRBV5-5	CASSLGDIYEQYF
TRBJ2-5	.	TRBD1	TRBV5-4	CASSIGTGREETQYF
TRBJ1-5	.	.	TRBV6-1	CASSDGGQPQHF
TRBJ2-7	.	.	TRBV5-1	CASSLALAEGEQYF
TRBJ1-2	.	.	TRBV7-3	CASSLGPGMNVYTF